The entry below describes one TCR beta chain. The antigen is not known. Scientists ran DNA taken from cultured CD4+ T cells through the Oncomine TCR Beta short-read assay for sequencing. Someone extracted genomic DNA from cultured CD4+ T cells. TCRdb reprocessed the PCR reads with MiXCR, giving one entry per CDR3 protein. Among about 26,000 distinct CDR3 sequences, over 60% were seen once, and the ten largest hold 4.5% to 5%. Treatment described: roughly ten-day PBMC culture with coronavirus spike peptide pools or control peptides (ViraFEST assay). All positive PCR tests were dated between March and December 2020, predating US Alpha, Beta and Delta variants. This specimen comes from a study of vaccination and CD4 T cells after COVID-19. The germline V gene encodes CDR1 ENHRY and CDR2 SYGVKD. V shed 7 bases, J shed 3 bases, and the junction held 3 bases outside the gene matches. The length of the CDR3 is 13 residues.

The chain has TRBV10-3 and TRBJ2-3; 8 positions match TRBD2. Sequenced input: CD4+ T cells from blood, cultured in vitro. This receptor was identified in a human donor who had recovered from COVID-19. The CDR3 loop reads CAITGLATDTQYF. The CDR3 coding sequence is TGTGCCATCACCGGACTAGCAACAGATACGCAGTATTTT.